The present entry profiles one TCR beta chain with its context. Antigen unknown. V gave up 2 bases and J gave up 5 bases, with 13 bases separating them. Looked up from germline, CDR1 is SGHNT and CDR2 is YYREEE (reference sequence). The CDR3 length is 14 residues. These data belong to a study of shared clonotypes between healthy human individuals. Study-wide findings and caveats: An expected dependence of interdonor clonotype sharing on sequencing depth was noted. Generation of non-shared clonotypes was less probable than generation of clonotypes shared by all four donors. Clonotype sharing across several donors was observed for roughly 5% of naive CD4 clonotypes.

Assay used: immunoSEQ multiplex PCR; TCRdb lists only in-frame clones, some missing. The data show approximately 1.9 million clones, with over 85% seen just once and 1.5% to 2% held by the top ten. Terminally differentiated effector memory CD45RA+ cells were excluded from the naive CD8 cells, which were CD45RO-negative and positively selected for CCR7. Adult donors, all healthy and HIV-negative, had no recent acute infections or vaccinations. This receptor was taken from a man aged 18 to 29 in good health. Some clones in this sample may be carry-over from other donors' samples. This rearrangement joins TRBV5-4 to TRBJ2-5, with D unclear. The sample taken for sequencing was naive CD8+ T cells from PBMCs. CDR3 sequence (DNA): TGTGCCAGCAGCTTCCGCCTCGATTGGGAGACCCAGTACTTC. Protein product: CASSFRLDWETQYF.